These 20 T cell receptor beta chains originate from one sample sequenced in a study of chemoradiotherapy in HPV16-positive cancers. Using immunoSEQ multiplex PCR, the repertoire was profiled, and TCRdb retains in-frame clones only, with some absent. Of some 20,000 clones listed, over 65% are singletons. Sample: blood, taken from a patient who underwent chemoradiotherapy. These receptors all stem from a human donor with HPV-associated anogenital cancer.

The V call is TRBV19, the J call TRBJ1-5; unclear D gene. This CDR3 has 13 amino acids. Germline loops: CDR1 LNHDA, CDR2 SQIVND (reference sequence). With 4 bases removed from V and 5 bases from J, the gap between germline ends came to 9 bases. CDR3 bases: TGTGCCAGTAGTAGGCGTCGAGATCAGCCCCAGCATTTT. It codes for CASSRRRDQPQHF.

The V and J genes are TRBV29-1 and TRBJ1-5; 9 positions agree with TRBD1. V shed 4 bases, J shed 7 bases, and the junction held 11 bases outside the gene matches. Germline V gene sequence: CDR1 SQVTM, CDR2 ANQGSEA. This CDR3 comprises 15 residues. CDR3 residues: CSVATTGTGLQPQHF. The CDR3 DNA reads TGCAGCGTTGCGACCACCGGGACAGGGTTACAGCCCCAGCATTTT.

The J gene is TRBJ2-5, the V gene TRBV9; D uncertain. Trimming removed 0 bases from V and 2 bases from J, with 8 bases in between. The CDR3 loop spans 14 amino acids. Germline-derived CDR1 and CDR2 are SGDLS and YYNGEE. CDR3 DNA sequence: TGTGCCAGCAGCGTAGAGTCCGCTCAAGAGACCCAGTACTTC. It is translated as CASSVESAQETQYF.

The chain links TRBV7-8 to TRBJ1-3; D call uncertain. Germline V gene data show CDR1 as SGHVS and CDR2 as FQNEAQ. The CDR3 loop spans 14 amino acids. V was cut by 0 bases and J by 0 bases, with 3 bases left in between. Written as DNA, the CDR3 is TGTGCCAGCAGCTTAGCCTACTCTGGAAACACCATATATTTT. The encoded protein is CASSLAYSGNTIYF.

The J gene is TRBJ2-7, the V gene TRBV11-2; TRBD1 matches at 7 bases. With 3 bases clipped from V and 4 bases from J, the junction kept 3 bases outside the gene matches. Looked up from germline, CDR1 is SGHAT and CDR2 is FQNNGV. CDR3 length: 13 amino acids. CDR3 bases: TGTGCCAGCAGCTTGGGACAGCCTTACGAGCAGTACTTC. The encoded protein is CASSLGQPYEQYF.

This chain connects TRBV19 to TRBJ2-3; D possibly uses TRBD1 or TRBD2 (5 bases each). Germline CDR1 is LNHDA and CDR2 is SQIVND (reference sequence). The CDR3 covers 15 residues. Trimming took 4 bases from V and 0 from J, leaving 11 bases between them. The CDR3 coding sequence is TGTGCCAGTAGTAAAGGGACGGCTAGCACAGATACGCAGTATTTT. Translating it yields CASSKGTASTDTQYF.

This chain connects TRBV7-3 to TRBJ1-1; D is ambiguous. The CDR3 has 13 residues. The germline V gene encodes CDR1 SGHTA and CDR2 FQGTGA. Trimming cost V 2 bases and J 1 base, with 5 bases left between them. This CDR3 is CASSLWRNTEAFF. The CDR3 DNA follows: TGTGCCAGCAGCTTATGGAGGAACACTGAAGCTTTCTTT.

The genes are TRBV4-3 and TRBJ1-2, with 8 bases matching TRBD1. The junction had 4 bases not matched to a gene; V was cut back by 1 base and J by 6 bases. Per germline, CDR1 LGHNA and CDR2 YSLEER. The CDR3 extends over 14 amino acids. The CDR3 loop reads CASSQVWGQDGYTF. The CDR3 DNA is TGCGCCAGCAGCCAAGTTTGGGGACAGGATGGCTACACCTTC.

This clone was found once. The rearrangement uses TRBV5-6 and TRBJ2-7; TRBD2 matches 10 bases. Per the germline V gene, CDR1 is SGHDT and CDR2 is YYEEEE. With V trimmed by 1 base and J by 4 bases, 5 bases remained unmatched. The CDR3 is 15 amino acids. The CDR3 coding sequence is TGTGCCAGCAGCTTGTCGCTAGCGGGGGTGTACGAGCAGTACTTC. As protein: CASSLSLAGVYEQYF.

The rearrangement links TRBV5-6 to TRBJ1-1; 8 positions agree with TRBD1. V shed 1 base, J shed 8 bases, and the junction held 4 bases outside the gene matches. This CDR3 region has 13 residues. The germline gives CDR1 SGHDT, CDR2 YYEEEE. CDR3 protein: CASSLTGGSEAFF. In nucleotides, the CDR3 is TGTGCCAGCAGCTTGACAGGGGGTTCCGAAGCTTTCTTT.

The rearrangement joins TRBV2 to TRBJ2-7; D unclear. Trimming pared 8 bases from V and 0 bases from J, leaving 11 bases between. CDR1 is SNHLY, CDR2 FYNNEI, per germline. The CDR3 sequence is 13 residues long. The CDR3 coding sequence is TGTGCCAGCCGGTCGGACCCCTCCTACGAGCAGTACTTC. Translating it yields CASRSDPSYEQYF. The full variable domain, rest sourced from reference TRBV2 and TRBJ2-7, is EPEVTQTPSHQVTQMGQEVILRCVPISNHLYFYWYRQILGQKVEFLVSFYNNEISEKSEIFDDQFSVERPDGSNFTLKIRSTKLEDSAMYFCASRSDPSYEQYFGPGTRLTVT.

The rearrangement joins TRBV7-2 to TRBJ2-5; perhaps TRBD2 as D (7 bases). Germline CDR1 and CDR2: SGHTA and FQGNSA. CDR3 size: 15 residues. The V and J ends lost 3 bases and 3 bases respectively, with 14 bases between them. In DNA form, the CDR3 reads TGTGCCAGCAGCTTGGGGGCGGGGGCCGAAGAGACCCAGTACTTC. Its protein product is CASSLGAGAEETQYF.

J is TRBJ2-1 and V is TRBV6-4; weak D call: TRBD2 (5 bases). This CDR3 spans 13 amino acids. The germline V gene encodes CDR1 MRHNA and CDR2 SNTAGT. V lost 5 bases to trimming and J lost 5 bases, with 10 bases between them. The CDR3 is CASSLDSNNEQFF. The CDR3 coding sequence is TGTGCCAGCAGTCTGGACTCGAACAATGAGCAGTTCTTC.

The chain uses TRBV27 and TRBJ2-3; D gene unclear. Trimming cost V 7 bases and J 3 bases, with 14 bases left between them. Germline-derived CDR1 and CDR2 are MNHEY and SMNVEV (reference sequence). The CDR3 contains 14 residues. This CDR3 reads CASNGNIPTDTQYF. As DNA, the CDR3 is TGTGCCAGCAATGGTAATATTCCAACAGATACGCAGTATTTT.

CDR3 sequence: CASSVGSTEAFF. CDR3 coding DNA: TGTGCCAGCAGTGTAGGGAGCACTGAAGCTTTCTTT. This chain connects TRBV6-5 to TRBJ1-1; no reliable D call. The V and J ends lost 5 bases and 4 bases respectively, with 8 bases between them. This CDR3 has 12 residues. Germline loops: CDR1 MNHEY, CDR2 SVGAGI.

The CDR3 here is CSVGQGVSMNTEAFF. CDR3 in DNA: TGCAGCGTGGGACAAGGAGTAAGCATGAACACTGAAGCTTTCTTT. The J gene is TRBJ1-1, the V gene TRBV29-1; D is perhaps TRBD1 (6 bases). Trimming removed 6 bases at V and 0 bases at J, with 17 bases between. CDR3 length: 15 residues. In germline, CDR1 is SQVTM, CDR2 ANQGSEA. Variable domain in full (rest from reference TRBV29-1 and TRBJ1-1): SAVISQKPSRDICQRGTSLTIQCQVDSQVTMMFWYRQQPGQSLTLIATANQGSEATYESGFVIDKFPISRPNLTFSTLTVSNMSPEDSSIYLCSVGQGVSMNTEAFFGQGTRLTVV.

The chain recombines TRBV5-1 with TRBJ2-3; 7 nucleotides align to TRBD2. Germline V gene lookup returns CDR1 SGHRS and CDR2 YFSETQ. The CDR3 is 15 residues long. The junction had 12 bases not matched to a gene; V was cut back by 5 bases and J by 6 bases. The CDR3 DNA is TGCGCCAGCAGATGGCGGGGGAATAACGGGGATACGCAGTATTTT. Translation gives CASRWRGNNGDTQYF.

V usage is TRBV5-1 and J usage is TRBJ1-1; 7 nucleotides line up with TRBD1. The CDR3 loop spans 13 amino acids. Germline V gene sequence: CDR1 SGHRS, CDR2 YFSETQ. Losses at the gene ends were 1 base for V and 5 bases for J; bases not matched to a gene: 2. The CDR3 DNA sequence: TGCGCCAGCAGCTTGAGGGGGCGAACTGAAGCTTTCTTT. This gives the protein CASSLRGRTEAFF.

J is TRBJ1-2 and V is TRBV9; D remains unclear. Germline loops: CDR1 SGDLS, CDR2 YYNGEE. The V gene lost 0 bases and the J gene lost 8 bases, with 23 bases spanning the gap. The CDR3 loop spans 17 amino acids. DNA of the CDR3: TGTGCCAGCAGCGTAGGCCCCAGTGCTGTGGGAGCGTACGGCTACACCTTC. This encodes CASSVGPSAVGAYGYTF.

The chain has TRBV19 and TRBJ2-3; possible D gene TRBD1, 5 bases. There are 14 residues in the CDR3. The V gene's germline CDR1 is LNHDA and CDR2 SQIVND (reference sequence). The V end was cut by 1 base, the J end by 4 bases, with 9 bases between. The DNA for the CDR3 is TGTGCCAGTAGTATAGGCAGGGTGGCAGATACGCAGTATTTT. Translated, it gives CASSIGRVADTQYF.